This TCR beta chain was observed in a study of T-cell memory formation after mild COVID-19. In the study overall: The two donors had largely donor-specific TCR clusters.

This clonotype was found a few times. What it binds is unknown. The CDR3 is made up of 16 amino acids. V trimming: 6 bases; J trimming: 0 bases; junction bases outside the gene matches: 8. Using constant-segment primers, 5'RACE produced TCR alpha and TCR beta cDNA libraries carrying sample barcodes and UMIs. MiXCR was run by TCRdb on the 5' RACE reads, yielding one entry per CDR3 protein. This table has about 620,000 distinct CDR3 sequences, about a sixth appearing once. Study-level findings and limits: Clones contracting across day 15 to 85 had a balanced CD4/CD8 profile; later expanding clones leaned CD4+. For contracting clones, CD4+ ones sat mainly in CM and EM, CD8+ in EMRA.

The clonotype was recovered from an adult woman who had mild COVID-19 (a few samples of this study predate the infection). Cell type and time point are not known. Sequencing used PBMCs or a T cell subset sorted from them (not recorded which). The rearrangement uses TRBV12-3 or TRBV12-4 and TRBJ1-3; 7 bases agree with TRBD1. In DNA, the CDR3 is TGTGCCAGCAGGACCGGGACAGCCTCCTCTGGAAACACCATATATTTT. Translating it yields CASRTGTASSGNTIYF.